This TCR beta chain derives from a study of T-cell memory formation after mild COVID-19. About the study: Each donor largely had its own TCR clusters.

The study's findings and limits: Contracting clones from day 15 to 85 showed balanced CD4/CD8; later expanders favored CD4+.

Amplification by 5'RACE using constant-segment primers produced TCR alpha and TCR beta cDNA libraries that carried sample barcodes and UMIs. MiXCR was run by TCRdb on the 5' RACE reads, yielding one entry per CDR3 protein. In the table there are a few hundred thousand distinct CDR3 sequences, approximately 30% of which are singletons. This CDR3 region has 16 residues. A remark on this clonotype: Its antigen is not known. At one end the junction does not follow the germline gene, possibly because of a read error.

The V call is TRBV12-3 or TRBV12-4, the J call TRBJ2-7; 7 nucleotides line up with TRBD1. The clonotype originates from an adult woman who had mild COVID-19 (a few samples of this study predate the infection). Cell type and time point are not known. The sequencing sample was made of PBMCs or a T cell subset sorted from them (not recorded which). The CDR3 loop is CASTHGLPGQSFEQYF. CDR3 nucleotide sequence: TGTGCCAGCACCCACGGCCTCCCGGGACAGTCCTTCGAGCAGTACTTC.